These 6 T cell receptor beta chains were all obtained from the same sample, sequenced in a study of T-cell reconstitution after alpha-beta-depleted transplantation in children (dated by TCRdb to 2016 to 2017). The method behind the library was PCR. Sequencing instrument: Illumina HiSeq 2500. TCR libraries were prepared with molecular barcoding, using unique molecular identifiers to normalize TCRbeta repertoire quantification. The public reads were run again by TCRdb, first through fastp at Q25 and then through MiXCR, and only productive beta chains were kept. All rows with the same CDR3 protein become a single entry with the most common DNA and genes. The sample data list about 270,000 distinct CDR3 sequences, and approximately 9.6% of these were observed just once. The biggest ten clones account for 10% of the sample. The sequences come from PBMCs from the stem cell graft donor, collected from the stem cell graft. The receptors derive from a human donor who donated a stem cell graft to a child with SCID.

This sequence joins TRBV9 and TRBJ1-2; D possibly corresponds to TRBD1 (5 bases). The V end lost 4 bases, the J end lost 8 bases, and 15 bases lay between the germline ends. CDR3 length: 13 amino acids. CDR1 is SGDLS, CDR2 YYNGEE, per germline. The CDR3 region is CASSRGPSEGYTF. The CDR3 DNA sequence: TGTGCCAGCAGCCGGGGCCCGTCGGAGGGCTACACCTTC. The full variable domain, rest sourced from reference TRBV9 and TRBJ1-2, is DSGVTQTPKHLITATGQRVTLRCSPRSGDLSVYWYQQSLDQGLQFLIQYYNGEERAKGNILERFSAQQFPDLHSELNLSSLELGDSALYFCASSRGPSEGYTFGSGTRLTVV.

This clonotype was counted ten times or more. J is TRBJ2-7 and V is TRBV4-2; D is uncertain. V dropped 4 bases and J dropped 3 bases, with 10 bases sitting between them. The CDR3 is 13 residues long. Germline V gene lookup returns CDR1 LGHNA and CDR2 YNFKEQ. The CDR3 DNA follows: TGTGCCAGCAGCCTCGAAGGGTTCTACGAGCAGTACTTC. Translating gives CASSLEGFYEQYF.

This clonotype was found a few times. The V and J genes are TRBV7-8 and TRBJ2-7; TRBD2 matches at 7 bases. V was clipped by 5 bases and J by 1 base; unmatched bases: 11. The germline CDR1 and CDR2 sequences are SGHVS and FQNEAQ. This CDR3 has 16 residues. The CDR3 DNA sequence: TGTGCCAGCAGCCTACCCTCGGGGGAGGGGTCCTACGAGCAGTACTTC. Translated: CASSLPSGEGSYEQYF.

This clonotype was counted between two and nine times. The chain employs TRBV20-1 and TRBJ2-3; unclear D gene. The germline gives CDR1 DFQATT, CDR2 SNEGSKA (reference sequence). V was trimmed by 7 bases and J by 4 bases, leaving 9 bases between them. CDR3 length: 11 residues. The CDR3 spells CSVRAPDTQYF. CDR3 DNA sequence: TGCAGTGTCCGGGCACCAGATACGCAGTATTTT.

This clonotype has just a few counts. V and J are TRBV7-2 and TRBJ2-7; tentatively, D is TRBD1 or TRBD2 (6 bases each). This CDR3 has 15 amino acids. The V gene's germline CDR1 is SGHTA and CDR2 FQGNSA. V was clipped by 5 bases and J by 0 bases, with 14 bases between them. The CDR3 spells CASSPGGLPSYEQYF. CDR3 in DNA: TGTGCCAGCAGCCCTGGGGGGCTTCCCTCCTACGAGCAGTACTTC.

The chain recombines TRBV13 with TRBJ2-4, with D possibly matching TRBD1 (5 bases). Germline V gene sequence: CDR1 PRHDT, CDR2 FYEKMQ (reference sequence). The CDR3 length is 17 residues. The V and J ends lost 1 base and 0 bases respectively, with 13 bases between them. CDR3 sequence reads: CASSLEWAGSAKNIQYF. The CDR3, as DNA: TGTGCCAGCAGCTTAGAATGGGCAGGGTCAGCCAAAAACATTCAGTACTTC.